These T cell receptor beta chains were read from a single sample in a study of OX40 agonist ivuxolimab in advanced cancers. The protocol was immunoSEQ multiplex PCR, while the TCRdb copy is restricted to in-frame clones and leaves out a portion. The profile shows about 49,000 clones, nearly 80% of them singletons. The sample here was CD4+ or CD8+ T cells sorted from blood, taken in a trial of the OX40 agonist ivuxolimab. These receptor sequences come from an adult with an advanced solid tumor such as melanoma, head and neck, liver or kidney cancer. The conserved cysteine and the conserved F or W are not part of the CDR3 here. Each record gives: J gene, D gene, clone size, V gene, CDR3 protein. The D gene is left open where the match is weak. Some rows have no size entry. The others give once, few or many, or a class for an expanded clone.

TRBJ2-7,TRBD2,NA,TRBV10-3,AISISGSPLYEQY
TRBJ1-2,NA,once,TRBV15,ATSSLGGYT
TRBJ1-6,NA,once,TRBV30,AWRGSYNSPLH
TRBJ1-1,NA,NA,TRBV11-3,ASSLYDNTEAF
TRBJ1-1,NA,NA,TRBV6-5,ASSYSRGPGDKAF
TRBJ2-1,TRBD1,NA,TRBV9,ASSAPKGTGLDNEQF
TRBJ2-7,NA,NA,TRBV10-2,ASSTNYEQY
TRBJ1-6,TRBD1,NA,TRBV5-6,ASSPGTGGGDSPLH
TRBJ2-1,NA,NA,TRBV7-8,ASGTAGSVNEQF
TRBJ1-4,NA,NA,TRBV15,ATSRLSQSTNEKLF
TRBJ1-1,TRBD1,NA,TRBV5-6,ASSWDRGGTEAF
TRBJ2-5,NA,NA,TRBV5-6,ASSLVRNPETQY
TRBJ1-4,NA,NA,TRBV27,ASSLGPNEKLF
TRBJ2-1,NA,NA,TRBV6-6,ASSYGPRGGEQF
TRBJ2-7,TRBD1,NA,TRBV6-5,ASSSTGVSPYEQY
TRBJ1-1,NA,NA,TRBV19,ASSIFSGGTEAF
TRBJ2-7,NA,NA,TRBV18,ASSPPQGSSYEQY
NA,NA,few,TRBV5-1,ASSLRPSGQVGIRRSYEQY
TRBJ1-2,NA,NA,TRBV9,ASSVIPTRPYGYT